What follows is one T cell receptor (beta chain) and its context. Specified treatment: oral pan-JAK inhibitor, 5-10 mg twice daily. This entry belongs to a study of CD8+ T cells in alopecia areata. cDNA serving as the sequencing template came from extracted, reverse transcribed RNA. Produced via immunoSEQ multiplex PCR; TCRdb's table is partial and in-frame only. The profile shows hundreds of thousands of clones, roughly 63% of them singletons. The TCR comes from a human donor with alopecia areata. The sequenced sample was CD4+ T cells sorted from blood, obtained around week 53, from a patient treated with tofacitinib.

The chain's CDR3 is CAWSVGGPGNYGYTF. CDR3 bases: TGTGCCTGGAGTGTGGGGGGGCCCGGAAACTATGGCTACACCTTC. The rearrangement uses TRBV30 and TRBJ1-2; tentatively, D is TRBD1 (6 bases). Germline loops: CDR1 GTSNPN, CDR2 SVGIG (reference sequence). V gave up 0 bases and J gave up 2 bases, with 13 bases separating them. The CDR3 is 15 residues long.